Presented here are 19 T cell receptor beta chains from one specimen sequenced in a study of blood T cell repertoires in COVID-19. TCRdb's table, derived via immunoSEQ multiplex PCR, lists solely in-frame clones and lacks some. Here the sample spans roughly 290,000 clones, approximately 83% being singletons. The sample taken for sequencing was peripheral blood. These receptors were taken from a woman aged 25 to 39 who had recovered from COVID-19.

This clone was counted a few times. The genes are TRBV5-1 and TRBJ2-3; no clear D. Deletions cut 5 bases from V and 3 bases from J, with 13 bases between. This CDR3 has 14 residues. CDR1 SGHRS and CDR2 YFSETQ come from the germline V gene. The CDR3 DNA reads TGCGCCAGCAGATCGACACCCCAGACAGATACGCAGTATTTT. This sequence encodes CASRSTPQTDTQYF.

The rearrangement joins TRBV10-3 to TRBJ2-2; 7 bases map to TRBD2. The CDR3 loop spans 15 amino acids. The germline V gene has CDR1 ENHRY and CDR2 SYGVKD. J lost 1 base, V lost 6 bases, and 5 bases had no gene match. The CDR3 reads CAISLAVQNTGELFF. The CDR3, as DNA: TGTGCCATCAGCCTAGCGGTTCAGAACACCGGGGAGCTGTTTTTT.

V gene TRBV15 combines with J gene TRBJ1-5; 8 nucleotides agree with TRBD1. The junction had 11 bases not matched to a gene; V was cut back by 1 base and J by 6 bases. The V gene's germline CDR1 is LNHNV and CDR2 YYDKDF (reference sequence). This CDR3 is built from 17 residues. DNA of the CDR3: TGTGCCACCAGCAGAGTGTATAAGGTAGGGACAGGTCAGCCCCAGCATTTT. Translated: CATSRVYKVGTGQPQHF.

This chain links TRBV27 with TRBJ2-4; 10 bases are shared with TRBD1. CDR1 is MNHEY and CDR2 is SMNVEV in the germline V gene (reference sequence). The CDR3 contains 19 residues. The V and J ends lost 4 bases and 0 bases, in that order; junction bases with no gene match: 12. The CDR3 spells CASSSIGQGDPVAKNIQYF. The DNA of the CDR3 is TGTGCCAGCAGTTCCATCGGACAGGGGGATCCTGTAGCCAAAAACATTCAGTACTTC.

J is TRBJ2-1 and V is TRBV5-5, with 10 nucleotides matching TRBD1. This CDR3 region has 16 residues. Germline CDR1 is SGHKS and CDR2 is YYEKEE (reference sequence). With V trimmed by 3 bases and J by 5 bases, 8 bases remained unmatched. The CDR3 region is CASSSQAGTGDNEQFF. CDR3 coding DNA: TGTGCCAGCAGCTCCCAGGCCGGGACAGGGGACAATGAGCAGTTCTTC.

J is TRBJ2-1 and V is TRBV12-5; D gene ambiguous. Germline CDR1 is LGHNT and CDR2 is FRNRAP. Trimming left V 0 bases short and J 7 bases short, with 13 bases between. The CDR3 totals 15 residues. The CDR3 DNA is TGTGCTAGTGGTTTGGTAACGGGTCCATTGAATGAGCAGTTCTTC. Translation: CASGLVTGPLNEQFF. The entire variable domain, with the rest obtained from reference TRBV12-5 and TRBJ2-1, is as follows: DARVTQTPRHKVTEMGQEVTMRCQPILGHNTVFWYRQTMMQGLELLAYFRNRAPLDDSGMPKDRFSAEMPDATLATLKIQPSEPRDSAVYFCASGLVTGPLNEQFFGPGTRLTVL.

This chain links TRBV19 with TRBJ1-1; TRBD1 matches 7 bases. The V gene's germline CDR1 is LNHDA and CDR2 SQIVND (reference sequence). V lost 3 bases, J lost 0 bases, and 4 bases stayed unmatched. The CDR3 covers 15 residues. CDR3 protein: CASSIRDSMNTEAFF. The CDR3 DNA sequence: TGTGCCAGTAGTATCCGGGACAGCATGAACACTGAAGCTTTCTTT.

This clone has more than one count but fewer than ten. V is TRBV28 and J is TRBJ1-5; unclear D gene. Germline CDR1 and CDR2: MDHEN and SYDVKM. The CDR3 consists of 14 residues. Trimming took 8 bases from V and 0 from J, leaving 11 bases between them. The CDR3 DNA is TGTGCCAGCGGCAGGATGTATAGCAATCAGCCCCAGCATTTT. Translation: CASGRMYSNQPQHF.

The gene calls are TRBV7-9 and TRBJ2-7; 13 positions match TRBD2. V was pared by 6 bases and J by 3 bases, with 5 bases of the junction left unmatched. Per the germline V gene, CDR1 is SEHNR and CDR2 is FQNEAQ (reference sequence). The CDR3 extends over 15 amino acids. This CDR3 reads CASSVGLAGFYEQYF. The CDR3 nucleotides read TGTGCCAGCAGTGTGGGACTAGCGGGGTTCTACGAGCAGTACTTC.

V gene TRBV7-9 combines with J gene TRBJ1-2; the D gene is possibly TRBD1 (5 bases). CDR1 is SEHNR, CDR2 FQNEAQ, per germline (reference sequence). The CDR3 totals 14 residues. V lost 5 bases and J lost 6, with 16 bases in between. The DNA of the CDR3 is TGTGCCAGCAGCCCCGTCGAGGGGACTAATGGCTACACCTTC. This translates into CASSPVEGTNGYTF.

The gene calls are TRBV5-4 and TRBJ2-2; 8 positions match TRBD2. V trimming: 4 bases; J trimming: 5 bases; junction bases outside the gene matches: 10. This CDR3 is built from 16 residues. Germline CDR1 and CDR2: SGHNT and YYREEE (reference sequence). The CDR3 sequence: CASSPRSSGNTGELFF. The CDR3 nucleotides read TGTGCCAGCAGCCCCCGGAGTAGCGGGAATACCGGGGAGCTGTTTTTT.

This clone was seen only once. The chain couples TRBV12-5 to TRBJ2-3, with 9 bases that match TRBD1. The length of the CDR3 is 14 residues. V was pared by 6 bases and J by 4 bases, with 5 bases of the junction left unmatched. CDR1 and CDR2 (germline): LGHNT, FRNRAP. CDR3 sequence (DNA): TGTGCTAGTGGGCGGGACAGGGCCGCAGATACGCAGTATTTT. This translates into CASGRDRAADTQYF. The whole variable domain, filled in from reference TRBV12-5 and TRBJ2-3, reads DARVTQTPRHKVTEMGQEVTMRCQPILGHNTVFWYRQTMMQGLELLAYFRNRAPLDDSGMPKDRFSAEMPDATLATLKIQPSEPRDSAVYFCASGRDRAADTQYFGPGTRLTVL.

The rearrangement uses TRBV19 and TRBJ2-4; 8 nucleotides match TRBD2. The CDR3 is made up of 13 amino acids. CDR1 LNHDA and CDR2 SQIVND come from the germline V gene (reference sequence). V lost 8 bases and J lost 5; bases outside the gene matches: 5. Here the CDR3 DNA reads TGTGCCAGTTCGACTAGCGCCCAAAACATTCAGTACTTC. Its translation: CASSTSAQNIQYF.

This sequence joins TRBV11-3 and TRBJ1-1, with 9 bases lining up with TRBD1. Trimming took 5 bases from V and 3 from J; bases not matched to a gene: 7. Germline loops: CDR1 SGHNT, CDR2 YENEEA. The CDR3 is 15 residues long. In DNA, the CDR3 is TGTGCCAGCAGCCAGACAACAGGGGGCTACACTGAAGCTTTCTTT. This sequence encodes CASSQTTGGYTEAFF.

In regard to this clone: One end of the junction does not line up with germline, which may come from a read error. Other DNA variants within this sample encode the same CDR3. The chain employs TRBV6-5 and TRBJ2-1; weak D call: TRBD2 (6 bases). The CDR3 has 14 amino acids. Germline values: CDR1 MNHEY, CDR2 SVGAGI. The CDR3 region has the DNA TGTGCCAGCAGGTTGGGAGGAGCGAACAATGAGCAATTCTTC. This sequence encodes CASRLGGANNEQFF.

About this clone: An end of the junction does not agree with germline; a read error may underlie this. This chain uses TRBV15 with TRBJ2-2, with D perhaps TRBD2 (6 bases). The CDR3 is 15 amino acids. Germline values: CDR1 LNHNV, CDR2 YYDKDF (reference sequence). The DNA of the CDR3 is TGTGCCACCAGAAGAGATAGGAGGGCCACCGGGGAGCTGTTTTTT. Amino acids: CATRRDRRATGELFF.

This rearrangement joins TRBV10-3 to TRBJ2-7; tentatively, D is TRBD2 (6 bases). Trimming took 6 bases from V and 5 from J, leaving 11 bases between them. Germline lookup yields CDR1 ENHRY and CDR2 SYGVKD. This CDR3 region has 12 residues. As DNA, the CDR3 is TGTGCCATCAGCTATAGGGAGGACGAGCAGTACTTC. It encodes CAISYREDEQYF.

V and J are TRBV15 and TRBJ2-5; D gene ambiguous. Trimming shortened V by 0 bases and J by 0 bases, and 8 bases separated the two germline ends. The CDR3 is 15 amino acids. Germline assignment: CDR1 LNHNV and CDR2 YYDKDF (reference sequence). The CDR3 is CATSRDSRYQETQYF. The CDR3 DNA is TGTGCCACCAGCAGAGACTCGAGGTACCAAGAGACCCAGTACTTC.

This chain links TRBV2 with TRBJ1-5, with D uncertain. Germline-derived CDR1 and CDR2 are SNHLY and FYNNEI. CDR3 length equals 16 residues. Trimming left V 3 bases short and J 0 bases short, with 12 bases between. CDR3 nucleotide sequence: TGTGCCAGCAGTGACCCCACAGTTTATAGCAATCAGCCCCAGCATTTT. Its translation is CASSDPTVYSNQPQHF. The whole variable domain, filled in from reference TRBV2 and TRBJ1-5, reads EPEVTQTPSHQVTQMGQEVILRCVPISNHLYFYWYRQILGQKVEFLVSFYNNEISEKSEIFDDQFSVERPDGSNFTLKIRSTKLEDSAMYFCASSDPTVYSNQPQHFGDGTRLSIL.